The next 3 T cell receptor beta chains were all read from a single sample in a study of OX40 agonist ivuxolimab in advanced cancers. The repertoire was sequenced with immunoSEQ multiplex PCR; TCRdb's copy has only in-frame clones and lacks some. This table holds approximately 90,000 clones, 70% to 90% found once. The material sequenced was CD4+ or CD8+ T cells sorted from blood, taken in a trial of the OX40 agonist ivuxolimab. The receptors stem from an adult with an advanced solid tumor such as melanoma, head and neck, liver or kidney cancer.

The chain recombines TRBV28 with TRBJ1-4, with D maybe TRBD1 (5 bases). The CDR3 loop spans 14 amino acids. Per germline, CDR1 MDHEN and CDR2 SYDVKM. V was clipped by 6 bases and J by 7 bases, with 15 bases between them. The CDR3 is CASSLRGNREKLFF. Here the CDR3 DNA reads TGTGCCAGCAGCCTTAGGGGCAACCGTGAAAAACTGTTTTTT.

The rearrangement links TRBV30 to TRBJ1-3; TRBD1 aligns across 9 bases. The CDR3 consists of 15 residues. Germline V lookup: CDR1 GTSNPN, CDR2 SVGIG (reference sequence). Unmatched junction bases numbered 9, after V lost 5 bases and J lost 4 bases. The CDR3 DNA is TGTGCCTGGTCCCTACAGGGGGCTCACGGAAACACCATATATTTT. Residues: CAWSLQGAHGNTIYF.

J is TRBJ2-5 and V is TRBV9, with 15 bases identical to TRBD2. The CDR3 spans 18 residues. V dropped 0 bases and J dropped 5; count of bases not matched to a gene: 8. Looked up from germline, CDR1 is SGDLS and CDR2 is YYNGEE. CDR3 nucleotide sequence: TGTGCCAGCAGCGTAGGGACTAGCGGGGGGGCCGGTGGGGAGACCCAGTACTTC. As protein: CASSVGTSGGAGGETQYF.